These T cell receptor beta chains were read from a single sample in a study of cytomegalovirus exposure and HLA in healthy donors. Some clones are missing from TCRdb's copy, which holds only in-frame ones; the method was immunoSEQ multiplex PCR. The table lists more than 150,000 clones, around three quarters of them singletons. The sequencing sample was made of PBMCs. Source of these receptors: a woman between 45 and 65 years old in good health and CMV-seropositive. Both conserved end residues are part of each CDR3. Fields, in order: D gene, J gene, V gene, CDR3 protein. D genes are given only for firm matches.

NA,TRBJ2-7,TRBV6-5,CASSWQQGYEQYF
TRBD2,TRBJ2-1,TRBV28,CASSLAASGNHNEQFF
NA,TRBJ1-2,TRBV2,CASPTGRFSGYTF
TRBD2,TRBJ2-3,TRBV11-1,CASSSPGLGRGYF
TRBD2,TRBJ2-7,TRBV5-4,CASSTGTRTYEQYF
NA,TRBJ2-7,TRBV9,CASSAWTEGYYEQYF
TRBD2,TRBJ2-1,TRBV7-8,CASSPGLAGFYNEQFF
TRBD1,TRBJ1-2,TRBV7-2,CASSSGQGYGYTF
TRBD2,TRBJ2-5,TRBV2,CASSEGDSGIHTQETQYF
NA,TRBJ2-3,TRBV19,CASSIAGTDTQYF
TRBD1,TRBJ1-2,TRBV28,CASSGRGGQAYYGYTF
TRBD1,TRBJ1-5,TRBV2,CASRADRVQPQHF
NA,TRBJ1-2,TRBV6-4,CASSDSRGSSYGYTF
TRBD2,TRBJ2-1,TRBV19,CASSLVAGGRHNEQFF
NA,TRBJ2-3,TRBV7-6,CASSLATAPDTQYF
NA,TRBJ1-1,TRBV15,CATSRDRMRVNTEAFF
NA,TRBJ1-2,TRBV6-6,CAAAYLPGGRDYGYTF
NA,TRBJ2-6,TRBV27,CASSFFGSGAKNVLTF
NA,TRBJ2-2,TRBV21-1,CASSKVRQGGTGELFF
NA,TRBJ1-2,TRBV19,CASSIALGVGYTF
TRBD1,TRBJ2-5,TRBV28,CAIAGQGVETQYF
TRBD2,NA,TRBV5-1,CASSLGNAGESHEQYF